A few counts support the clone carrying this T cell receptor (beta chain). CDR1 and CDR2 (germline): LGHNA, YNFKEQ. The CDR3 is 16 amino acids. V was clipped by 0 bases and J by 9 bases, with 15 bases between them. This entry belongs to a study of blood T cells in healthy people across ages. For the second PCR, which ran for roughly 7 to 11 cycles, a sample-barcoded 5' primer and a J-beta primer mix were used. MiXCR, applied by TCRdb to the 5' RACE reads, yields one record per CDR3 protein. The sample consists of fewer than 900,000 distinct CDR3 sequences, approximately 39% of them appearing once. A minimum of 7 million PBMCs was isolated per sample.

This receptor was obtained from a woman between 55 and 75 years old in good health. The source material was blood. This chain connects TRBV4-2 to TRBJ1-6; no definite D call. CDR3 loop: CASSQEGSGTASPLHF. In nucleotides, the CDR3 is TGTGCCAGCAGCCAAGAAGGATCAGGAACAGCTTCACCCCTCCACTTT.